This T cell receptor beta chain appears in the sequencing data of a study of blood T cell repertoires in COVID-19. Looking at the study overall: COVID-19 samples collected from the United States, Italy and Spain covered acute and convalescent phases. Sources were T cells, B-cell-depleted T cells, or PBMCs; the material itself was cDNA or gDNA.

In the original analysis: The authors estimated nucleated cell counts from reference gene primer amplification. Measured with immunoSEQ multiplex PCR; TCRdb has only the in-frame clones, and not every one. From that table come the V and J calls and clone size; the DNA was used to work out D and trimming. The table lists some 210,000 clones, around 83% of them singletons, with under 3% in the top ten. CDR3 length: 16 residues. CDR1 is KGHSH, CDR2 LQKENI, per germline. The V and J ends lost 2 bases and 1 base, in that order; junction bases with no gene match: 6. Material: peripheral blood. This TCR was sampled from a man in his fifties or sixties with active or convalescent COVID-19. This sequence joins TRBV18 and TRBJ1-2, with 8 bases that match TRBD1. The CDR3 bases are TGTGCCAGCTCACCAAAGCCAGGGGGCAGTAACTATGGCTACACCTTC. Its protein is CASSPKPGGSNYGYTF.